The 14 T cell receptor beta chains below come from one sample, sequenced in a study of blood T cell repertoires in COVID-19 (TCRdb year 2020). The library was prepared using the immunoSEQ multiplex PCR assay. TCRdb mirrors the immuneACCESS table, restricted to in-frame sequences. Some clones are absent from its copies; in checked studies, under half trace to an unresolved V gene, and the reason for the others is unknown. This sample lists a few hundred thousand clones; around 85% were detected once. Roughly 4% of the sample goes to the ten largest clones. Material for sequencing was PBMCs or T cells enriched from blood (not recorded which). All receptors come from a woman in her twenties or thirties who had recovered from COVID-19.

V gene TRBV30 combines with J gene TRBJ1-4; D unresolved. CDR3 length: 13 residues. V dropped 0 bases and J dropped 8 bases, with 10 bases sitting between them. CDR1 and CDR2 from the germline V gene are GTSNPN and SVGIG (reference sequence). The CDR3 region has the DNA TGTGCCTGGAGTGTTGTAGAGGGAGAAAAACTGTTTTTT. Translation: CAWSVVEGEKLFF. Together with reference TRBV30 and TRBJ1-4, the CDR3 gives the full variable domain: SQTIHQWPATLVQPVGSPLSLECTVEGTSNPNLYWYRQAAGRGLQLLFYSVGIGQISSEVPQNLSASRPQDRQFILSSKKLLLSDSGFYLCAWSVVEGEKLFFGSGTQLSVL.

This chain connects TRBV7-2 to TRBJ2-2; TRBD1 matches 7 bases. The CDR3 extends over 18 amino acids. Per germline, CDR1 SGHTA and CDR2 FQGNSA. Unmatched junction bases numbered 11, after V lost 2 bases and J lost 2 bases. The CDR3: CASSLPTGVVGNTGELFF. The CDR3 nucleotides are TGTGCCAGCAGCTTACCCACAGGGGTGGTGGGAAACACCGGGGAGCTGTTTTTT.

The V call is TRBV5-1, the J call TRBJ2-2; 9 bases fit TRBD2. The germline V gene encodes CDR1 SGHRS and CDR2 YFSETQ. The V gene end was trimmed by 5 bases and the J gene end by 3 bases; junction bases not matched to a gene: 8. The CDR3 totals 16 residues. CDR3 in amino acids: CASSLRGGAYTGELFF. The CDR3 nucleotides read TGCGCCAGCAGTCTACGCGGGGGGGCATACACCGGGGAGCTGTTTTTT. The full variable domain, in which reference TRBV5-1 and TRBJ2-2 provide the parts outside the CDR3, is KAGVTQTPRYLIKTRGQQVTLSCSPISGHRSVSWYQQTPGQGLQFLFEYFSETQRNKGNFPGRFSGRQFSNSRSEMNVSTLELGDSALYLCASSLRGGAYTGELFFGEGSRLTVL.

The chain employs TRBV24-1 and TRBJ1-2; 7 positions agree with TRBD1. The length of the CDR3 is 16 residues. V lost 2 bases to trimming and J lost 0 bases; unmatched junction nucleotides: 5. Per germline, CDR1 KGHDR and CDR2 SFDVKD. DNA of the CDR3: TGTGCCACCAGTGATTCAGGGGGGCTCCCTAACTATGGCTACACCTTC. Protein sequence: CATSDSGGLPNYGYTF.

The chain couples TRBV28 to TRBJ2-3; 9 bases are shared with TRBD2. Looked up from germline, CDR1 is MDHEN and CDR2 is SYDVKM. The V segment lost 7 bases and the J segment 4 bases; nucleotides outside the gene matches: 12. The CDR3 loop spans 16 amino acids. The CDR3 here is CASTTRSRGGADTQYF. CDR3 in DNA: TGTGCCAGCACCACCCGATCGCGGGGGGGAGCAGATACGCAGTATTTT.

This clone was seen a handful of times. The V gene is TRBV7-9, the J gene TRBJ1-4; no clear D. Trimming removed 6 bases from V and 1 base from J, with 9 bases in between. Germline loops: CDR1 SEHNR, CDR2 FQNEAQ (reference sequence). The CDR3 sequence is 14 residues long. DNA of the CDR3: TGTGCCAGCAGTGCCCGGGGAACTAATGAAAAACTGTTTTTT. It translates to CASSARGTNEKLFF.

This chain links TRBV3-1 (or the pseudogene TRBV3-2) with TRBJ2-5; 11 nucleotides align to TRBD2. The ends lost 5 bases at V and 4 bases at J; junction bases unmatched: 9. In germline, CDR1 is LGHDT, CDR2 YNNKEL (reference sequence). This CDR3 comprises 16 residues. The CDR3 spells CASSSGVTSGIETQYF. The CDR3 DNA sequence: TGTGCCAGCAGCTCTGGGGTGACTAGCGGGATAGAGACCCAGTACTTC.

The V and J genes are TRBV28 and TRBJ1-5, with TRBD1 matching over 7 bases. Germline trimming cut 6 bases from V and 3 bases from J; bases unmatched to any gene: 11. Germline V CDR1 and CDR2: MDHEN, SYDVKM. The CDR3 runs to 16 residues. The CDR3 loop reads CASSFPGTVHNQPQHF. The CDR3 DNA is TGTGCCAGCAGCTTCCCCGGGACAGTACACAATCAGCCCCAGCATTTT.

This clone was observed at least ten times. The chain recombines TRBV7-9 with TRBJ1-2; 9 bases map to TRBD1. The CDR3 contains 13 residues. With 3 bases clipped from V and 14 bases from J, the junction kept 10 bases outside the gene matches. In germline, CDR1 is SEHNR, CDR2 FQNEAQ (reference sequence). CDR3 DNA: TGTGCCAGCAGCTTCGGAGACAGGGGGATAGAAACCTTC. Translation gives CASSFGDRGIETF.

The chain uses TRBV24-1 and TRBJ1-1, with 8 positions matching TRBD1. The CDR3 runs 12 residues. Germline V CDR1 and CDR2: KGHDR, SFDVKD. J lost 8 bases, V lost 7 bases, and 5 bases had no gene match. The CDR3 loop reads CATRSNRGEAFF. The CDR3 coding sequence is TGTGCCACCAGATCAAACAGGGGGGAAGCTTTCTTT.

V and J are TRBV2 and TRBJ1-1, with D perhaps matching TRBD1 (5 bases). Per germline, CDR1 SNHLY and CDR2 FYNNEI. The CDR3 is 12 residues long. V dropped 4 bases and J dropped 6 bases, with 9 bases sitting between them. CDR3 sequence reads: CASSVQGSEAFF. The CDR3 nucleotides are TGTGCCAGCAGTGTTCAGGGCTCTGAAGCTTTCTTT.

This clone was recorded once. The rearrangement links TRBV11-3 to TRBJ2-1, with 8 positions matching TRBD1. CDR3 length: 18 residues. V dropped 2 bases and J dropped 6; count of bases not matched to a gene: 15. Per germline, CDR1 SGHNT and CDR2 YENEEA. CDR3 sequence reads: CASSLSGGQGPWLNEQFF. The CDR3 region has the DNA TGTGCCAGCAGCTTATCAGGGGGCCAGGGCCCCTGGCTCAATGAGCAGTTCTTC.

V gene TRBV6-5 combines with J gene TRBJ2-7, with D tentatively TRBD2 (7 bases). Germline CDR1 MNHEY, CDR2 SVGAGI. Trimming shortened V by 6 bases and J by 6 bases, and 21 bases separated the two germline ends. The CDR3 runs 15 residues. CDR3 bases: TGTGCCAGCAGCCGAGGGGGGGGTAGTATCGCCGAGCAGTACTTC. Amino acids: CASSRGGGSIAEQYF.

The CDR3 DNA follows: TGCGCCAGCAGCGGAGGGGTGAATCAGCCCCAGCATTTT. This sequence encodes CASSGGVNQPQHF. This rearrangement joins TRBV5-1 to TRBJ1-5; maybe TRBD1 (5 bases). Per the germline V gene, CDR1 is SGHRS and CDR2 is YFSETQ. CDR3 size: 13 residues. Trimming took off 4 bases at V and 4 bases at J, with 9 bases between the two ends.